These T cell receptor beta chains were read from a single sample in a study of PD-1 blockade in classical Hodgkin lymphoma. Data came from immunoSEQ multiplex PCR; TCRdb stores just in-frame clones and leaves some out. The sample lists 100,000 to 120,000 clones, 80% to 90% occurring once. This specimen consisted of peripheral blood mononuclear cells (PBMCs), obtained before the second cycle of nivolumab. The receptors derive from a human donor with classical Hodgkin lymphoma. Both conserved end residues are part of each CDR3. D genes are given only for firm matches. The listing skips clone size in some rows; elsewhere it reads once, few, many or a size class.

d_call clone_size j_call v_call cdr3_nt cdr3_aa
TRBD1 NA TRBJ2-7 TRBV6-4 TGTGCCAGCAGTGACCCCCGGACAGGGAACGGGATCTACGAGCAGTACTTC CASSDPRTGNGIYEQYF
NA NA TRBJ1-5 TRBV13 TGTGCCAGCAGCTCGCGGGGAAGCAATCAGCCCCAGCATTTT CASSSRGSNQPQHF
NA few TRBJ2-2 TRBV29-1 TGCAGCGCGCTGTCCCGGACAACGAACACCGGGGAGCTGTTTTTT CSALSRTTNTGELFF
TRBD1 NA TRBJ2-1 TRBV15 TGTGCCACCAGCAGACATCGGGACAGGGCGTCGGATGAGCAGTTCTTC CATSRHRDRASDEQFF
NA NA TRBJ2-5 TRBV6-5 TGTGCCAGCAGTTACTCGGGTAGGGGAGAGACCCAGTACTTC CASSYSGRGETQYF
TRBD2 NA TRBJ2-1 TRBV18 TGTGCCAGCTCAGGCATCGGGGGGGGTGAGCAGTTCTTC CASSGIGGGEQFF
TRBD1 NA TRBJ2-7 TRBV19 TGTGCCAGTAGTCCTCGGGACAGGTTATCCTACGAGCAGTACTTC CASSPRDRLSYEQYF
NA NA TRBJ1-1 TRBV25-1 TGTGCCAGCAGTGGGAGAAAGAACACTGAAGCTTTCTTT CASSGRKNTEAFF
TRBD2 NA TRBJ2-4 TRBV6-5 TGTGCCAGCAGTAGCGGGAGTCGTGCAAACATTCAGTACTTC CASSSGSRANIQYF
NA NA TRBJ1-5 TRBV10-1 TGCGCCAGCAGTGGACAGGGCAATCAGCCCCAGCATTTT CASSGQGNQPQHF
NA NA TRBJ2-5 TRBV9 TGTGCCAGCAGCCCCACCCTGAGGCGGAACCAAGAGACCCAGTACTTC CASSPTLRRNQETQYF
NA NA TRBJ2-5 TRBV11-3 TGTGCCAGCAGCTCAGATGGCTGGACCCAGTACTTC CASSSDGWTQYF
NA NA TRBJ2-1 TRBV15 TGTGCCACCAGCCCTGAGATGAGCTCCTACAATGAGCAGTTCTTC CATSPEMSSYNEQFF
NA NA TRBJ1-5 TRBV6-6 TGTGCCAGCAGTTACGACAGGTCAAATCAGCCCCAGCATTTT CASSYDRSNQPQHF
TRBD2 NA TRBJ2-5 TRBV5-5 TGTGCCAGCAGCTTGGGGGTTCTAGCGGGAGTCGGAGAGACCCAGTACTTC CASSLGVLAGVGETQYF
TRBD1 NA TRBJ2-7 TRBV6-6 TGTGCCAGCAGTCCCTATTCGGGACAGTTCTACGAGCAGTACTTC CASSPYSGQFYEQYF
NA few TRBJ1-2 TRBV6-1 TGTGCCAGCAGTGAAGCTTACTATGGCTACACCTTC CASSEAYYGYTF
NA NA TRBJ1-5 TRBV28 TGTGCCAGCAGTTTCGATTTTAGCAATCAGCCCCAGCATTTT CASSFDFSNQPQHF
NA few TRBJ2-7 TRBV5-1 TGCGCCAGCAGCGCGGGACGGATCGCCTACGAGCAGTACTTC CASSAGRIAYEQYF
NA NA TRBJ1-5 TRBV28 TGTGCCACCGCCACAGGGATTCAGCCCCAGCATTTT CATATGIQPQHF
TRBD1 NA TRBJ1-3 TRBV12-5 TGTGCTAGTGGTTTGGCCGCACAGGGGAGGATTGGAAACACCATATATTTT CASGLAAQGRIGNTIYF
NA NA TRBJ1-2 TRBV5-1 TGCGCCAGCAGCTCGGGAGACGGGACATTTTGGGGCTACACCTTC CASSSGDGTFWGYTF
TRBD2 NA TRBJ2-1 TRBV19 TGTGCCAGCTGCGGGACTAGCGGGGTCCACTCCTACAATGAGCAGTTCTTC CASCGTSGVHSYNEQFF
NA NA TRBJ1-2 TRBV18 TGTGCCAGCTCAAGTGGACCGTGGCAGGAAAATAGAGACTATGGCTACACCTTC CASSSGPWQENRDYGYTF
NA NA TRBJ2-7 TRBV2 TGTGCCAGCAGAGTACAGCTAGGACCATACGAGCAGTACTTC CASRVQLGPYEQYF
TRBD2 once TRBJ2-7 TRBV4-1 TGCGCCAGCAGCCAAAGGGGACTAGAGAAGGACGAGCAGTACTTC CASSQRGLEKDEQYF
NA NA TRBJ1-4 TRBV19 TGTGCCAGTAGTATATTTGGATCCGCTAATGAAAAACTGTTTTTT CASSIFGSANEKLFF
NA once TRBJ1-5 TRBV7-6 TGTGCCAGCAGCTCCGGACAGCGATCGTATAGCAATCAGCCCCAGCATTTT CASSSGQRSYSNQPQHF
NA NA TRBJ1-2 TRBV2 TGTGCCAGCAGTTCGCAGGGTCTGGTAGGCTATGGCTACACCTTC CASSSQGLVGYGYTF
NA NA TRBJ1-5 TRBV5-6 TGTGCCAGCAGCTTGGATCTAGCAGGACAGCCCCAGCATTTT CASSLDLAGQPQHF
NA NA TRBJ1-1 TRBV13 TGTGCCAGCAGCTTAGGCGTGACGGTGAACACTGAAGCTTTCTTT CASSLGVTVNTEAFF
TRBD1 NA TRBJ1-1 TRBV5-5 TGTGCCAGCAGCTTCAGGGGGCCGGGGACTGAAGCTTTCTTT CASSFRGPGTEAFF
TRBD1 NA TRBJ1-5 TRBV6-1 TGTGCCAGTAAGTGGGGGACAGATCAGCCCCAGCATTTT CASKWGTDQPQHF
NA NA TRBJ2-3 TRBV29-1 TGCAGCGTTGAGAGGGGGAGGGGGACAGATACGCAGTATTTT CSVERGRGTDTQYF
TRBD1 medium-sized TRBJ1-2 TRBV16 TGTGCCAGCAGCCTGGGACAGCAAGGCTACACCTTC CASSLGQQGYTF
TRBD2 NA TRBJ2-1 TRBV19 TGTGCCAGTAGCACCCCCCCTAGCGGAGGCTCCTACAATGAGCAGTTCTTC CASSTPPSGGSYNEQFF
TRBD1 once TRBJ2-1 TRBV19 TGTGCCAGTACCCCCCCCGGGACAGGGGGTTACAATGAGCAGTTCTTC CASTPPGTGGYNEQFF
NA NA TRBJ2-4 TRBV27 TGTGCCAGCAGTACAGGGACTACTCTAGCCAAAAACATTCAGTACTTC CASSTGTTLAKNIQYF
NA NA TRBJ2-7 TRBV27 TGTGCCAGCAGCTCATCGGACTCCCGGGCCTACGAGCAGTACTTC CASSSSDSRAYEQYF
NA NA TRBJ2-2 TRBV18 TGTGCCAGCTCACGAGAACGATACACCGGGGAGCTGTTTTTT CASSRERYTGELFF
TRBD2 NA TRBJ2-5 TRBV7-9 TGTGCCAGCAGCTTAGTATATCGCGGGAGCAGGGAGACCCAGTACTTC CASSLVYRGSRETQYF
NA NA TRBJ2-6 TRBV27 TGTGCCAGCAGTTTTGAGGGAATTATTTCTAATGGGGCCAACGTCCTGACTTTC CASSFEGIISNGANVLTF
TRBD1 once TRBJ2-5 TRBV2 TGTGCCAGCAGTCCCGGGACAGGGGAAAGAGAGACCCAGTACTTC CASSPGTGERETQYF
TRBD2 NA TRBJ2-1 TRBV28 TGTGCCAGCAGTTTTTTGCTAGCGGGAAATAGGGTAGAGCAGTTCTTC CASSFLLAGNRVEQFF
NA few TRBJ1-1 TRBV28 TGTGCCAGCCGTACAGGGTGGACTGAAGCTTTCTTT CASRTGWTEAFF
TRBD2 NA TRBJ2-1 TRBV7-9 TGTGCCAGCAGCTTAGCGCTAGCGGGATTCCATGAGCAGTTCTTC CASSLALAGFHEQFF
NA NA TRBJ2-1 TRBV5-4 TGTGCCAGCAGCTTGGAGCGGCCAGAGTTTTCCTACAATGAGCAGTTCTTC CASSLERPEFSYNEQFF
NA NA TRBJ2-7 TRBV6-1 TGTGCCATCGATTCGGATTTTTCCTACGAGCAGTACTTC CAIDSDFSYEQYF
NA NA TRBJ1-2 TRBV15 TGTGCCACCAGCAGAGATGGGCAGAACTATGGCTACACCTTC CATSRDGQNYGYTF
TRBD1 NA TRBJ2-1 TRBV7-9 TGTGCCAGCAGCCCTAGACAGGGGGCGCGGAATGAGCAGTTCTTC CASSPRQGARNEQFF
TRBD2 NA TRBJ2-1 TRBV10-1 TGCGCCAGCAGCGCGGGACTAGCGGGTAGCCAGTTCTTC CASSAGLAGSQFF
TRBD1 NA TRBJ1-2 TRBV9 TGTGCCAGCAGCACAGGGACAGGGGGTTCTAACTATGGCTACACCTTC CASSTGTGGSNYGYTF
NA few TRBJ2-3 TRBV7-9 TGTGCCAGCAGCCCCGGGGCAGGAGGGACAGATACGCAGTATTTT CASSPGAGGTDTQYF